This T cell receptor (beta chain) appears in the sequencing data of a study of blood T cell repertoires in COVID-19. This clone turned up a few times. Sequencing used immunoSEQ multiplex PCR; TCRdb keeps in-frame clones, though not all of them. The table includes approximately 100,000 clones, around 85% detected once. J lost 1 base, V lost 10 bases, and 8 bases had no gene match. Germline loops: CDR1 MNHEY, CDR2 SVGAGI. The CDR3 contains 14 residues. Sequencing used peripheral blood. The clonotype comes from a human donor in a cohort sampled during active COVID-19. J is TRBJ1-1 and V is TRBV6-5; 8 bases match TRBD1. The DNA for the CDR3 is TGTGCCATCCTTCCACAGGGGGGGAACACTGAAGCTTTCTTT. Its translation is CAILPQGGNTEAFF.